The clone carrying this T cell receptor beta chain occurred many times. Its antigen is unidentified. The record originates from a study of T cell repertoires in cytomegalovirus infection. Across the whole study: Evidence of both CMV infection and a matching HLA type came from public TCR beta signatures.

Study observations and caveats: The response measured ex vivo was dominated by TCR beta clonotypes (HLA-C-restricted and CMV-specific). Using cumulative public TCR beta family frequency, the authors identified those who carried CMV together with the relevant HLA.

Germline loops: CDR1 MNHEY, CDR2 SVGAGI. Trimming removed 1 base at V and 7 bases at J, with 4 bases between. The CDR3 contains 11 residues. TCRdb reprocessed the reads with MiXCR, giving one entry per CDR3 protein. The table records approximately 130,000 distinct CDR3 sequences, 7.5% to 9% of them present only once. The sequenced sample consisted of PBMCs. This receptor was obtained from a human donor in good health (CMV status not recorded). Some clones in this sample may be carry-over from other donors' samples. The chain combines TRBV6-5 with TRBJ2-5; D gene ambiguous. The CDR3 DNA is TGTGCCAGCAGTTACTTCGGGACCCAGTACTTC. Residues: CASSYFGTQYF.